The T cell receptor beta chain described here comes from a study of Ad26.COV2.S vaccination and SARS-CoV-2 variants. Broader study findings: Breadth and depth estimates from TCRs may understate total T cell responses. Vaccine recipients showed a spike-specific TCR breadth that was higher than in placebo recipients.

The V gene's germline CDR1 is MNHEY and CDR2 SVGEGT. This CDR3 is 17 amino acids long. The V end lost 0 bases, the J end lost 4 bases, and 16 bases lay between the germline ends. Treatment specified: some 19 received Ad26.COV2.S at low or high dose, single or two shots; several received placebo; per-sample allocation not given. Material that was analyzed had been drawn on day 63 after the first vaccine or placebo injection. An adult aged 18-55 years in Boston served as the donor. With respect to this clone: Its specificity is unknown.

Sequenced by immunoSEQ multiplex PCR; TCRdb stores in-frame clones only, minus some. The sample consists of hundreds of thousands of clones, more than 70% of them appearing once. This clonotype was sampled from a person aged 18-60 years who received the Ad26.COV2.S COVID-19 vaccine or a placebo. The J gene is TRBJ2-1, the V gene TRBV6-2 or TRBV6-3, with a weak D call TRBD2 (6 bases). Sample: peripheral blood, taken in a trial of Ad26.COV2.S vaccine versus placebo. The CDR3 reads CASSYSFGGSLYNEQFF. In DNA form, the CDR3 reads TGTGCCAGCAGTTACTCTTTCGGGGGATCCCTTTACAATGAGCAGTTCTTC.